The clone carrying this TCR beta chain showed up just a few times. Its matching antigen is unknown. Memory CD4+ cells were defined as CD4+CD45RO+CD25-. Whole-study results and caveats: The larger cohort examined one V-J beta rearrangement, not whole repertoires.

The CDR3 has 14 amino acids. Germline loops: CDR1 MNHNY, CDR2 SVGAGI (reference sequence). Trimming removed 5 bases at V and 7 bases at J, with 15 bases between. Constant-region reverse primers amplified full-length variable regions, followed by semi-nested Nested Universal Primer A PCR. TCRdb used MiXCR to reprocess the 5' RACE reads, holding one entry per CDR3 protein. The sample consists of some 62,000 distinct CDR3 sequences, 20% to 25% of them appearing once. Sequences were obtained from memory CD4+ T cells sorted from a lymph node. This sample's subset: memory CD4+ T cells, CD4+CD45RO+CD25-. The source is a female donor with breast cancer. The rearrangement uses TRBV6-6 and TRBJ1-5; TRBD1 might be the D (6 bases). CDR3 DNA: TGTGCCAGCAGTACGACAGGTTCGAAGCAGCCCCAGCATTTT. This encodes CASSTTGSKQPQHF.